This T cell receptor beta chain was sequenced during a study of T cells after yellow fever vaccination. TCRdb independently ran MiXCR on the 5' RACE reads; one entry per CDR3 protein. The table includes some 49,000 distinct CDR3 sequences, more than 6% detected once. V was pared by 5 bases and J by 1 base, with 4 bases between. CDR3 length equals 11 residues. Germline V CDR1 and CDR2: SQVTM, ANQGSEA. This clonotype was seen ten or more times. Whole-study findings and limits: Overlap between CD4 and CD8 compartments was detected for a small share of clonotypes.

The chain has TRBV29-1 and TRBJ2-3, with D unresolved. The sample consisted of PBMCs, either bulk or a sorted T-cell subset (CD4+, CD8+, memory, or dextramer-sorted; not recorded which), taken 45 days after the yellow fever booster vaccination. This sequence was found in a man in his thirties or forties who received the YFV17D yellow fever vaccine. CDR3 protein: CSVKGTDTQYF. CDR3 coding DNA: TGCAGCGTTAAAGGCACAGATACGCAGTATTTT.